Listed here are 13 T cell receptor beta chains from one sample, sequenced in a study of memory CD8 T cells in hepatitis C reinfection. The table came from immunoSEQ multiplex PCR; TCRdb's copy has only in-frame clones and leaves some out. The repertoire consists of about 46,000 clones, with roughly 89% occurring once and the leading ten covering 0.65% to 0.8%. Specified time point: late/post reinfection, 12 to 24 weeks after detection. The sorted cells went straight to TCR sequencing with no prior in vitro expansion. Sequenced input: naive CD8+ T cells sorted from blood. These receptors originate from a man aged 18 to 29 with hepatitis C virus infection.

V usage is TRBV6-1 and J usage is TRBJ1-3; weak D call: TRBD1 (6 bases). Looked up from germline, CDR1 is MNHNS and CDR2 is SASEGT. V was pared by 6 bases and J by 4 bases, with 13 bases between. This CDR3 contains 14 residues. The CDR3 reads CASRPQGSGNTIYF. DNA of the CDR3: TGTGCCAGCAGGCCACAGGGATCGGGAAACACCATATATTTT.

The chain couples TRBV11-2 to TRBJ1-1; D might be TRBD1 (5 bases). Germline CDR1 SGHAT, CDR2 FQNNGV. V lost 2 bases and J 1 base, leaving 11 bases between the germline ends. The CDR3 contains 15 residues. CDR3 sequence (DNA): TGTGCCAGCAGCTTATGGAGGGGAACGAACACTGAAGCTTTCTTT. Translated, it gives CASSLWRGTNTEAFF.

This chain links TRBV4-1 with TRBJ1-1; D is ambiguous. Trimming shortened V by 1 base and J by 5 bases, and 8 bases separated the two germline ends. Germline V gene lookup returns CDR1 MGHRA and CDR2 YSYEKL. This CDR3 contains 13 residues. CDR3 amino acids: CASSQGATTEAFF. In DNA, the CDR3 is TGCGCCAGCAGCCAAGGAGCCACGACTGAAGCTTTCTTT.

The rearrangement uses TRBV11-3 and TRBJ2-3; D unclear. This CDR3 comprises 13 residues. Trimming stripped 5 bases from V and 0 bases from J, with 6 bases between. From germline, CDR1 is SGHNT and CDR2 YENEEA. Here the CDR3 DNA reads TGTGCCAGCAGCCCCTCCAGCACAGATACGCAGTATTTT. It translates to CASSPSSTDTQYF. Combining the CDR3 with reference TRBV11-3 and TRBJ2-3 gives the whole variable domain EAGVVQSPRYKIIEKKQPVAFWCNPISGHNTLYWYLQNLGQGPELLIRYENEEAVDDSQLPKDRFSAERLKGVDSTLKIQPAELGDSAVYLCASSPSSTDTQYFGPGTRLTVL.

This chain links TRBV28 with TRBJ2-7, with D uncertain. V lost 2 bases to trimming and J lost 4 bases, with 12 bases between them. Germline CDR1 is MDHEN and CDR2 is SYDVKM. The CDR3 length is 14 residues. The CDR3 region has the DNA TGTGCCAGCAGTTTACGAGGCCCCTTTTACGAGCAGTACTTC. It is translated as CASSLRGPFYEQYF.

The rearrangement joins TRBV6-1 to TRBJ2-1; D is unclear. There are 13 residues in the CDR3. In germline, CDR1 is MNHNS, CDR2 SASEGT. V lost 0 bases, J lost 6 bases, and 6 bases lay in between. The CDR3 reads CASSEALLNEQFF. The DNA for the CDR3 is TGTGCCAGCAGTGAAGCCTTACTCAATGAGCAGTTCTTC.

Here the CDR3 reads CASSGPQGPLAKNIQYF. CDR3 sequence (DNA): TGTGCCAGCAGTGGGCCCCAGGGTCCATTAGCCAAAAACATTCAGTACTTC. The V gene is TRBV6-1, the J gene TRBJ2-4, with D possibly TRBD1 on 5 matching bases. This CDR3 is 17 amino acids long. Germline CDR1 is MNHNS and CDR2 is SASEGT. Trimming shortened V by 4 bases and J by 0 bases, and 16 bases separated the two germline ends.

The chain employs TRBV19 and TRBJ2-3, with D maybe TRBD2 (6 bases). V dropped 10 bases and J dropped 1 base, with 18 bases sitting between them. The CDR3 has 15 amino acids. Germline loops: CDR1 LNHDA, CDR2 SQIVND (reference sequence). The CDR3 DNA is TGTGCCACCCAATGGGGGGTCGCGGGCACAGATACGCAGTATTTT. Amino acids: CATQWGVAGTDTQYF.

The chain employs TRBV6-5 and TRBJ2-3, with D unclear. With 0 bases removed from V and 0 bases from J, the gap between germline ends came to 10 bases. Germline-derived CDR1 and CDR2 are MNHEY and SVGAGI. The CDR3 has 16 amino acids. The CDR3 DNA sequence: TGTGCCAGCAGTTACTCGACTGTCGGAAGCACAGATACGCAGTATTTT. Translating gives CASSYSTVGSTDTQYF.

The chain joins TRBV10-2 to TRBJ2-1; the match to TRBD1 covers 8 bases. Germline CDR1 and CDR2: WSHSY and SAAADI. CDR3 length: 13 amino acids. V shed 5 bases, J shed 5 bases, and the junction held 2 bases outside the gene matches. The CDR3: CASSQGAHNEQFF. CDR3 bases: TGCGCCAGCAGTCAGGGGGCTCACAATGAGCAGTTCTTC.

This chain connects TRBV27 to TRBJ2-5; tentatively, D is TRBD1 (6 bases). With 4 bases removed from V and 11 bases from J, the gap between germline ends came to 23 bases. CDR1 is MNHEY, CDR2 SMNVEV, per germline (reference sequence). CDR3 size: 15 residues. Here the CDR3 DNA reads TGTGCCAGCAGTTCGCCTAACATAAGGGGGTATGAGCAGTACTTC. Its translation is CASSSPNIRGYEQYF.

Notes on this clone: A read error may produce the germline difference seen at one junction end. V and J are TRBV2 and TRBJ2-1; D not resolved. The CDR3 contains 14 residues. Germline V gene lookup returns CDR1 SNHLY and CDR2 FYNNEI. CDR3: CASSERSSYNEQLF. The CDR3 region has the DNA TGTGCCAGCAGTGAAAGGAGCTCCTACAATGAGCAGCTCTTC.

This sequence joins TRBV19 and TRBJ2-7; no clear D. Germline CDR1 LNHDA, CDR2 SQIVND (reference sequence). CDR3 length: 13 amino acids. Between the trimmed V and J ends, which lost 5 bases and 7 bases, there was a span of 15 bases. The CDR3 nucleotides read TGTGCCAGTAGTCAGTCCGTACCTTTGGAGCAGTACTTC. Protein: CASSQSVPLEQYF. Together with reference TRBV19 and TRBJ2-7, the CDR3 gives the full variable domain: DGGITQSPKYLFRKEGQNVTLSCEQNLNHDAMYWYRQDPGQGLRLIYYSQIVNDFQKGDIAEGYSVSREKKESFPLTVTSAQKNPTAFYLCASSQSVPLEQYFGPGTRLTVT.